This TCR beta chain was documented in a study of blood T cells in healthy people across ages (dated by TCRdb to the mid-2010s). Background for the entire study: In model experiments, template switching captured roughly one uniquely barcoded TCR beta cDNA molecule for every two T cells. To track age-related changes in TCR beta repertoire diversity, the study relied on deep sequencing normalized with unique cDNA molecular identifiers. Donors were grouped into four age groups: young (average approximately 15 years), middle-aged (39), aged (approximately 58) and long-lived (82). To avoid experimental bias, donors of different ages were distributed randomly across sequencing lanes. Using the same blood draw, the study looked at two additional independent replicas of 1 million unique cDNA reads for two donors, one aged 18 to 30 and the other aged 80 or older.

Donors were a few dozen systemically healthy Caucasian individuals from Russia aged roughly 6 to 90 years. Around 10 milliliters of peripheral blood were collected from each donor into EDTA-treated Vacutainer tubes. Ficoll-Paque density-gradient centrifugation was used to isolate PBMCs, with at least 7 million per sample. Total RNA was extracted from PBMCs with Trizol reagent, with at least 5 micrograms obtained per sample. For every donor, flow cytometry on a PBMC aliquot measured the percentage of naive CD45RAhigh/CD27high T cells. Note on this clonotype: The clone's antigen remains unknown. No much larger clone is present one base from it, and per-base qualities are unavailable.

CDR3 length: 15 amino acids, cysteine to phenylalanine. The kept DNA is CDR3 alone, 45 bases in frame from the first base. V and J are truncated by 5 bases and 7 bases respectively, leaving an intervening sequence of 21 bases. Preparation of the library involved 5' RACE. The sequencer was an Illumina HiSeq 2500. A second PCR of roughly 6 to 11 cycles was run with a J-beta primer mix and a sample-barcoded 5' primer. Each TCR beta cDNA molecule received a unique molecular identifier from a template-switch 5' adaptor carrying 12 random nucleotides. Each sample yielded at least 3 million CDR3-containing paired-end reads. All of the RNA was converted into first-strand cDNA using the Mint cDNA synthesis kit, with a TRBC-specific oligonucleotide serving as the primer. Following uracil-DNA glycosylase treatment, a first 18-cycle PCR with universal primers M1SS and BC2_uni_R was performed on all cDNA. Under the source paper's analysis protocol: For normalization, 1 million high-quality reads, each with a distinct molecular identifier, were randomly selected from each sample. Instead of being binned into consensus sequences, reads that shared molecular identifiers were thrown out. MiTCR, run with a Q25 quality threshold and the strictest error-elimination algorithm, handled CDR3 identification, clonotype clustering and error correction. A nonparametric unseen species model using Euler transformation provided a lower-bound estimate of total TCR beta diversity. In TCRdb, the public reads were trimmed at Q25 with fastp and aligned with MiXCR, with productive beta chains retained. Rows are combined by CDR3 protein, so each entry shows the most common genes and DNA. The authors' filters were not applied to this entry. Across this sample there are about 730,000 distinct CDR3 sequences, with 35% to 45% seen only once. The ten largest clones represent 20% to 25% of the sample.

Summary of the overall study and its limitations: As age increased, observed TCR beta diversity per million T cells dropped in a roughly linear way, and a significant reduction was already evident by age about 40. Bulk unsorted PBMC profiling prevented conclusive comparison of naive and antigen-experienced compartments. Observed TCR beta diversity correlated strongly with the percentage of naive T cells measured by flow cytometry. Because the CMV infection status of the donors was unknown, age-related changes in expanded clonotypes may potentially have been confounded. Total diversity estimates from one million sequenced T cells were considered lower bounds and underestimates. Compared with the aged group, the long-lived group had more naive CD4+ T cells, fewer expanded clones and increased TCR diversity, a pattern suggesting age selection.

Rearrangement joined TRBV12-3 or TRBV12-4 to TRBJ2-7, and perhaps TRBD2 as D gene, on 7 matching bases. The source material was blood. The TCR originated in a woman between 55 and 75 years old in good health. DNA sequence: TGTGCCAGCAGTAGAGGGGGGGGATCCTACAATGAGCAGTACTTC. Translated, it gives CASSRGGGSYNEQYF.